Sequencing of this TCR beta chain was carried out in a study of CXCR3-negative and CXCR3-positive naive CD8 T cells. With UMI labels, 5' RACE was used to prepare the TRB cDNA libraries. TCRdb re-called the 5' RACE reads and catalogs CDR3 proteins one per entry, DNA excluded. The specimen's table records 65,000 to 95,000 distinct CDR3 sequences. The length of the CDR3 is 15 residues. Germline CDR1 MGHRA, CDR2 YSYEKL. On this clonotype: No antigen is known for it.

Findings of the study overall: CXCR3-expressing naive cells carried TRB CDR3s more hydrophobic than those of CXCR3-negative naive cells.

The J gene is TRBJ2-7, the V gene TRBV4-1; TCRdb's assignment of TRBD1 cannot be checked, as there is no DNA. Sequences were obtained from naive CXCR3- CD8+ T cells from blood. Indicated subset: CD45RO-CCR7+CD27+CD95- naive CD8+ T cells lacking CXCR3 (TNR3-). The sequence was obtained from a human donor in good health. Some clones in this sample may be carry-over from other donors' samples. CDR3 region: CASSQMGQARGEQYF.